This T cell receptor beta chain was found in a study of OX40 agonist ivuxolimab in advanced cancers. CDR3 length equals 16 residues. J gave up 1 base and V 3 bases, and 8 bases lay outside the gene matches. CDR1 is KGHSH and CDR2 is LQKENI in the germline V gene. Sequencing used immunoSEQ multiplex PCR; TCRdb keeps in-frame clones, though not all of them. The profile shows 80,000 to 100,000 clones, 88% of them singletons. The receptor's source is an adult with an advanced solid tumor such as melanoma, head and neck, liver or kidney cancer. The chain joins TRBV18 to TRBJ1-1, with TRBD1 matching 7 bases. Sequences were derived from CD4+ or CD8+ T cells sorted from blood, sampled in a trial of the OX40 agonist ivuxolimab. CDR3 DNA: TGTGCCAGCTCACCGTCCCGGGACAGAGGGAACACTGAAGCTTTCTTT. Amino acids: CASSPSRDRGNTEAFF.